The rows below give T cell receptor beta chains drawn from one sample of a study of T and B cells in COVID-19 patients. TCRdb redid the calling of the multiplex PCR reads with MiXCR, one entry per CDR3 protein. The sample consists of approximately 17,000 distinct CDR3 sequences, 27% of them appearing once. Sequenced material: blood. These receptors were collected from a human donor who had recovered from COVID-19. CDR3s include the opening cysteine and the closing phenylalanine or tryptophan. The D gene is left open where the match is weak. A clone size is listed for some rows: how often the clone was seen (once, few, many), or a class if it is expanded.

clone size: many; J gene: TRBJ2-3; V gene: TRBV27; D gene: TRBD2; CDR3 DNA: TGTGCCAGCAGCAGACCTAGCGGGGTGGATACGCAGTATTTT; CDR3 protein: CASSRPSGVDTQYF
clone size: many; J gene: TRBJ2-1; V gene: TRBV5-4; D gene: TRBD2; CDR3 DNA: TGTGCCAGCAGCTTGTGGAGCGGGAGTGAGCAGTTCTTC; CDR3 protein: CASSLWSGSEQFF
clone size: -; J gene: TRBJ2-2; V gene: TRBV6-1; D gene: -; CDR3 DNA: TGTGCCAGCAGTTCCGGGACAATCACCGGGGAGCTGTTTTTT; CDR3 protein: CASSSGTITGELFF
clone size: few; J gene: TRBJ2-1; V gene: TRBV5-1; D gene: TRBD2; CDR3 DNA: TGCGCCAGCAGGGCAGCTGGACTAGGGCGAAACAATGAGCAGTTCTTC; CDR3 protein: CASRAAGLGRNNEQFF
clone size: few; J gene: TRBJ2-1; V gene: TRBV7-9; D gene: -; CDR3 DNA: TGTGCCAGCAGCTTAGAAGGCCTAGCGCTTGAGCAGTTCTTC; CDR3 protein: CASSLEGLALEQFF
clone size: -; J gene: TRBJ2-1; V gene: TRBV29-1; D gene: TRBD2; CDR3 DNA: TGCAGCGTGGTGACTAGCGGGAGGGCCGGAGCCGAGCAGTTCTTC; CDR3 protein: CSVVTSGRAGAEQFF
clone size: many; J gene: TRBJ1-2; V gene: TRBV29-1; D gene: TRBD1; CDR3 DNA: TGCAGCGTTGAAGTACAGGGGGGATATGGCTACACCTTC; CDR3 protein: CSVEVQGGYGYTF
clone size: few; J gene: TRBJ2-1; V gene: TRBV12-3/TRBV12-4; D gene: TRBD1; CDR3 DNA: TGTGCCAGCAGTTTAGGGACAGGGGTCATCAATGAGCAGTTCTTC; CDR3 protein: CASSLGTGVINEQFF
clone size: -; J gene: TRBJ2-3; V gene: TRBV6-4; D gene: TRBD2; CDR3 DNA: TGTGCCAGCAGTGAACTAGCGGGGGGTATCACAGATACGCAGTATTTT; CDR3 protein: CASSELAGGITDTQYF
clone size: -; J gene: TRBJ2-3; V gene: TRBV11-2; D gene: -; CDR3 DNA: TGTGCCAGCAGCTTAGCCACAGCAGCCACGCAGTATTTT; CDR3 protein: CASSLATAATQYF
clone size: few; J gene: TRBJ2-3; V gene: TRBV6-2/TRBV6-3; D gene: TRBD2; CDR3 DNA: TGTGCCAGCAGTTATGGCAGACTAGCGGGAGGTGCAGATACGCAGTATTTT; CDR3 protein: CASSYGRLAGGADTQYF
clone size: -; J gene: TRBJ2-2; V gene: TRBV5-4; D gene: -; CDR3 DNA: TGTGCCAGCAGCTCCCCGGCGGGCCAGAACACCGGGGAGCTGTTTTTT; CDR3 protein: CASSSPAGQNTGELFF
clone size: -; J gene: TRBJ2-2; V gene: TRBV19; D gene: TRBD2; CDR3 DNA: TGTGCCAGTAGCCTTGGGTGGACTAGCGGGCTGAACACCGGGGAGCTGTTTTTT; CDR3 protein: CASSLGWTSGLNTGELFF
clone size: -; J gene: TRBJ1-1; V gene: TRBV19; D gene: TRBD1; CDR3 DNA: TGTGCCACAGGGGGTCGGGCGAACACTGAAGCTTTCTTT; CDR3 protein: CATGGRANTEAFF
clone size: -; J gene: TRBJ1-2; V gene: TRBV5-6; D gene: -; CDR3 DNA: TGTGCCAGCAGCTTGAGGTCAGGAGGGACTAACTATGGCTACACCTTC; CDR3 protein: CASSLRSGGTNYGYTF
clone size: -; J gene: TRBJ2-3; V gene: TRBV20-1; D gene: -; CDR3 DNA: TGCAGTGCTCCTCGGGCAGATACGCAGTATTTT; CDR3 protein: CSAPRADTQYF
clone size: -; J gene: TRBJ1-2; V gene: TRBV12-3/TRBV12-4; D gene: -; CDR3 DNA: TGTGCCAGCAGCCTATTGGAAGCCGTTCAACTCTATGGCTACACCTTC; CDR3 protein: CASSLLEAVQLYGYTF
clone size: few; J gene: TRBJ1-2; V gene: TRBV6-1; D gene: TRBD1; CDR3 DNA: TGTGCCAGCAGTGCAGGGACAGGGGGCAATGAAGGCAGTGGCTACACCTTC; CDR3 protein: CASSAGTGGNEGSGYTF
clone size: medium-sized; J gene: TRBJ2-3; V gene: TRBV5-4; D gene: -; CDR3 DNA: TGTGCCAGCAGCTTTGGGGGGGGCAGGACCACAGATACGCAGTATTTT; CDR3 protein: CASSFGGGRTTDTQYF
clone size: many; J gene: TRBJ2-5; V gene: TRBV12-3/TRBV12-4; D gene: -; CDR3 DNA: TGTGCCAGCAGTTCCGGGACTGGGCGAGAGACCCAGTACTTC; CDR3 protein: CASSSGTGRETQYF
clone size: -; J gene: TRBJ2-5; V gene: TRBV6-2/TRBV6-3; D gene: -; CDR3 DNA: TGTGCCAGCCGTACTCCGGGGAGAGAGACCCAGTACTTC; CDR3 protein: CASRTPGRETQYF
clone size: many; J gene: TRBJ1-1; V gene: TRBV19; D gene: -; CDR3 DNA: TGTGCCAGTAGTATATCGGGCGGGGGCGGGATCACTGAAGCTTTCTTT; CDR3 protein: CASSISGGGGITEAFF
clone size: many; J gene: TRBJ2-7; V gene: TRBV6-5; D gene: -; CDR3 DNA: TGTGCCAGCAGCCTAGGGACACTCTACGAGCAGTACTTC; CDR3 protein: CASSLGTLYEQYF
clone size: -; J gene: TRBJ1-3; V gene: TRBV5-1; D gene: -; CDR3 DNA: TGCGCCAGCAGCTTGGCAACGGGGAGCTCTGGAAACACCATATATTTT; CDR3 protein: CASSLATGSSGNTIYF